One sample yielded the 12 T cell receptor beta chains listed below, sequenced in a study of T cell responses to AZD1222 COVID-19 vaccine. The method was immunoSEQ multiplex PCR; TCRdb's version includes in-frame clones alone and lacks a portion of them. The data contain 150,000 or so clones, under 95% of them seen just once; the ten biggest clones take up 18%. This specimen was peripheral blood, taken on day 0 of AZD1222 vaccination. The receptors stem from an adult in good health.

This chain links TRBV6-2 or TRBV6-3 with TRBJ1-2; D is ambiguous. CDR3 size: 11 residues. From germline, CDR1 is MNHEY and CDR2 SVGEGT. Trimming cost V 6 bases and J 8 bases, with 10 bases left between them. The CDR3 DNA is TGTGCCAGCAGCCGCAGCAGGGGCTACACCTTC. Encoded protein: CASSRSRGYTF.

This clone came up once. The chain carries TRBV3-1 (or the pseudogene TRBV3-2) and TRBJ2-2, with 9 bases lining up with TRBD1. The CDR3 runs to 17 residues. Germline CDR1 and CDR2: LGHDT and YNNKEL (reference sequence). Germline trimming cut 6 bases from V and 5 bases from J; bases unmatched to any gene: 13. The CDR3 sequence is CASRGGLGQGATGELFF. The DNA of the CDR3 is TGTGCCAGCAGGGGCGGCCTGGGACAGGGCGCAACCGGGGAGCTGTTTTTT.

V and J are TRBV30 and TRBJ2-3; D may be TRBD1 or TRBD2 (6 bases each). V was shortened by 5 bases and J by 4 bases, with 13 bases between the two germline ends. Germline CDR1 reads GTSNPN; CDR2 reads SVGIG (reference sequence). This CDR3 region has 13 residues. Here the CDR3 DNA reads TGTGCCTGGGGGCGAAGGGGGGCAGATACGCAGTATTTT. Its translation: CAWGRRGADTQYF.

This sequence joins TRBV5-1 and TRBJ1-4; 7 bases fit TRBD1. The germline gives CDR1 SGHRS, CDR2 YFSETQ. With 1 base clipped from V and 8 bases from J, the junction kept 8 bases outside the gene matches. CDR3 length: 15 residues. The CDR3 loop reads CASSLRGTVGEKLFF. The CDR3, as DNA: TGCGCCAGCAGCTTGCGCGGGACAGTAGGAGAAAAACTGTTTTTT. Complete variable domain (other parts from reference TRBV5-1 and TRBJ1-4): KAGVTQTPRYLIKTRGQQVTLSCSPISGHRSVSWYQQTPGQGLQFLFEYFSETQRNKGNFPGRFSGRQFSNSRSEMNVSTLELGDSALYLCASSLRGTVGEKLFFGSGTQLSVL.

The chain joins TRBV6-5 to TRBJ2-7, with 8 nucleotides matching TRBD1. Germline CDR1 and CDR2: MNHEY and SVGAGI. The CDR3 consists of 11 residues. Unmatched junction bases numbered 5, after V lost 5 bases and J lost 11 bases. As DNA, the CDR3 is TGTGCCAGCAGTACTCAGGGGGCGAAGTACTTC. It specifies CASSTQGAKYF.

The table lists this clone with a few counts. V and J are TRBV19 and TRBJ2-1; 11 bases fit TRBD2. In germline, CDR1 is LNHDA, CDR2 SQIVND (reference sequence). The V and J ends lost 3 bases and 8 bases, in that order; junction bases with no gene match: 9. CDR3 length: 16 amino acids. The CDR3 here is CASSMWLAGGSDEQFF. In DNA form, the CDR3 reads TGTGCCAGTAGTATGTGGCTAGCGGGGGGTAGCGATGAGCAGTTCTTC.

The chain uses TRBV5-1 and TRBJ1-2, with D perhaps TRBD1 (5 bases). Trimming removed 4 bases from V and 4 bases from J, with 14 bases in between. CDR1 SGHRS and CDR2 YFSETQ come from the germline V gene. There are 14 residues in the CDR3. CDR3 nucleotide sequence: TGCGCCAGCAGCCAAAGCCCCCAGGGCTATGGCTACACCTTC. Translated, it gives CASSQSPQGYGYTF.

The V call is TRBV7-9, the J call TRBJ1-6; perhaps TRBD1 as D (6 bases). V lost 4 bases to trimming and J lost 0 bases, with 13 bases between them. The CDR3 runs 17 residues. Germline CDR1 and CDR2: SEHNR and FQNEAQ (reference sequence). The CDR3 loop reads CASSSSTGSSYNSPLHF. The CDR3 DNA reads TGTGCCAGCAGCTCCTCGACAGGTAGCTCCTATAATTCACCCCTCCACTTT. Together with reference TRBV7-9 and TRBJ1-6, the CDR3 gives the full variable domain: DTGVSQNPRHKITKRGQNVTFRCDPISEHNRLYWYRQTLGQGPEFLTYFQNEAQLEKSRLLSDRFSAERPKGSFSTLEIQRTEQGDSAMYLCASSSSTGSSYNSPLHFGNGTRLTVT.

This clone was counted many times. The genes are TRBV9 and TRBJ1-1; TRBD1 is a possible D gene (5 bases). V lost 0 bases, J lost 7 bases, and 19 bases lay in between. This CDR3 has 16 amino acids. Germline V gene data show CDR1 as SGDLS and CDR2 as YYNGEE. CDR3 sequence: CASSVVPEGGTNEAFF. The CDR3 nucleotides read TGTGCCAGCAGCGTAGTGCCCGAAGGAGGGACCAATGAAGCTTTCTTT.

The rearrangement links TRBV18 to TRBJ1-3; D is unresolved. The CDR3 is 12 amino acids. CDR1 is KGHSH and CDR2 is LQKENI in the germline V gene. Trimming shortened V by 9 bases and J by 0 bases, and 6 bases separated the two germline ends. CDR3 residues: CASRPSGNTIYF. CDR3 nucleotides: TGTGCCAGTAGGCCCTCTGGAAACACCATATATTTT.

The chain is built from TRBV12-3 or TRBV12-4 and TRBJ1-1; tentatively, D is TRBD1 (5 bases). This CDR3 contains 11 residues. Trimming removed 6 bases from V and 11 bases from J, with 13 bases in between. In DNA, the CDR3 is TGTGCCAGCAGCCCTGGGGGTAATGCTTTCTTT. Translating gives CASSPGGNAFF.

The chain joins TRBV28 to TRBJ1-2; no definite D call. Trimming stripped 8 bases from V and 1 base from J, with 20 bases between. The CDR3 sequence is 16 residues long. Germline V gene lookup returns CDR1 MDHEN and CDR2 SYDVKM. The CDR3 region has the DNA TGTGCCAGCGGCAACCCTTCACGGGCGGGTAACTATGGCTACACCTTC. Its translation is CASGNPSRAGNYGYTF.